This T cell receptor beta chain is drawn from a study of blood T cell repertoires in COVID-19. CDR3 length equals 11 residues. Trimming removed 9 bases from V and 3 bases from J, with 6 bases in between. The germline V gene has CDR1 LNHNV and CDR2 YYDKDF (reference sequence). Clones were sequenced by immunoSEQ multiplex PCR, and TCRdb holds only the in-frame ones, with some missing. Of roughly 22,000 clones in the sample, approximately 80% were seen once. This clonotype originated in a woman aged 70 to 79 with COVID-19, enrolled during active disease. V gene TRBV15 combines with J gene TRBJ2-1; a weak D match, TRBD2 (5 bases). Sequenced sample: peripheral blood. CDR3 residues: CATRDYNEQFF. Written as DNA, the CDR3 is TGTGCCACGAGGGACTACAATGAGCAGTTCTTC.